This T cell receptor beta chain derives from a study of blood T cell repertoires in COVID-19. Study at large: Acute and convalescent COVID-19 specimens originated in the United States, Italy and Spain. Sample material is recorded as cDNA or gDNA derived from T cells, B-cell-depleted T cells, or PBMCs.

This clone was observed a handful of times. One end of the junction fails to match germline, which may point to a read error. The CDR3 totals 11 residues. Germline V gene data show CDR1 as MNHNS and CDR2 as SASEGT. How the authors handled the data: Nucleated cell number was recorded as an estimate derived from reference gene primer amplification. Sequenced by immunoSEQ multiplex PCR; TCRdb stores in-frame clones only, minus some. D and trimming were read from the DNA, whereas the V and J calls and clone size are those reported in that table. The sample lists some 140,000 clones, approximately 88% occurring once.

Sequencing was carried out using peripheral blood. The TCR sequence derives from a man in his sixties with acute or convalescent COVID-19. This chain connects TRBV6-1 to TRBJ2-7; 11 bases map to TRBD1. The CDR3 sequence is CASSEPGQGDF. CDR3 bases: TGTGCCAGCAGTGAACCGGGACAGGGGGACTTC.